The 18 T cell receptor beta chains below all came from one sample that was sequenced in a study of CD8+ T cells in alopecia areata (dated by TCRdb to 2016 to 2019). Library construction relied on the immunoSEQ multiplex PCR assay. RNA was extracted from all samples and reverse transcribed into cDNA as template for TCR sequencing. The table was pulled from immuneACCESS by TCRdb, which kept in-frame rearrangements only. Such tables lose some clones; where checked, under half of the loss comes from unresolved V genes, and the rest has no known cause. The sample table contains 110,000 or so clones; only one count was recorded for less than 60% of them. Clones ranked in the top ten supply 3% to 3.5% of the sample. The time point label, read with the paper, signifies: roughly 24 weeks on oral tofacitinib. Reading the label with the study, this specimen's treatment or condition is: oral pan-JAK inhibitor, 5-10 mg twice daily.

The input for sequencing was CD4+ T cells sorted from blood, taken at week 24, from a patient treated with tofacitinib. All receptors derive from a human donor with alopecia areata.

As concerns this clone: One end of the junction fails to match germline, which may point to a read error. The rearrangement joins TRBV29-1 to TRBJ1-1; the D is unclear. The CDR3 contains 13 residues. Germline V CDR1 and CDR2: SQVTM, ANQGSEA. DNA of the CDR3: TGCAGCGTGGAAGGACGGAGAAACACTGAAGCTTTCTTT. This gives the protein CSVEGRRNTEAFF.

The V gene is TRBV29-1, the J gene TRBJ1-5, with TRBD1 matching over 7 bases. CDR1 SQVTM and CDR2 ANQGSEA come from the germline V gene. There are 16 residues in the CDR3. Unmatched junction bases numbered 13, after V lost 5 bases and J lost 3 bases. CDR3 sequence: CSVQYYSTGTNQPQHF. CDR3 coding DNA: TGCAGCGTTCAATACTACTCGACAGGGACCAATCAGCCCCAGCATTTT.

The chain recombines TRBV7-2 with TRBJ1-1; TRBD1 agrees at 7 bases. The CDR3 loop spans 13 amino acids. The trim removed 4 bases at V and 5 bases at J, leaving 4 bases unmatched. CDR1 is SGHTA and CDR2 is FQGNSA in the germline V gene. The CDR3 region is CASSSTGWTEAFF. CDR3 nucleotides: TGTGCCAGCAGCTCGACAGGGTGGACTGAAGCTTTCTTT.

V is TRBV18 and J is TRBJ2-1, with D maybe TRBD2 (7 bases). Germline loops: CDR1 KGHSH, CDR2 LQKENI. V shed 2 bases and J shed 6 bases, with 8 bases lying between them. This CDR3 comprises 13 residues. Written as DNA, the CDR3 is TGTGCCAGCTCACCAAGGGGGGGCAATGAGCAGTTCTTC. Its protein is CASSPRGGNEQFF.

This clone was seen a single time. This chain joins TRBV9 and TRBJ2-7; D uncertain. CDR1 is SGDLS, CDR2 YYNGEE, per germline. This CDR3 is built from 15 residues. Trimming cost V 5 bases and J 2 bases, with 17 bases left between them. CDR3 in amino acids: CASSSLGPAAYEQYF. The DNA of the CDR3 is TGTGCCAGCAGTTCCTTAGGACCGGCCGCCTACGAGCAGTACTTC.

As to this clone: The junction shows a germline mismatch at one end, possibly a read error. The CDR3 DNA reads TGTGCCAGCAGCGTAGGCCCTAGGCACTTC. Residues: CASSVGPRHF. The chain combines TRBV9 with TRBJ2-4, with D uncertain. The CDR3 length is 10 residues. Germline V gene sequence: CDR1 SGDLS, CDR2 YYNGEE.

The rearrangement uses TRBV5-1 and TRBJ2-2; D unclear. The V gene lost 2 bases and the J gene lost 4 bases, with 12 bases spanning the gap. There are 15 residues in the CDR3. Germline values: CDR1 SGHRS, CDR2 YFSETQ. DNA of the CDR3: TGCGCCAGCAGCTTTCTCCAGCTGGGCACCGGGGAGCTGTTTTTT. Its translation: CASSFLQLGTGELFF. The entire variable domain, with the rest obtained from reference TRBV5-1 and TRBJ2-2, is as follows: KAGVTQTPRYLIKTRGQQVTLSCSPISGHRSVSWYQQTPGQGLQFLFEYFSETQRNKGNFPGRFSGRQFSNSRSEMNVSTLELGDSALYLCASSFLQLGTGELFFGEGSRLTVL.

The J gene is TRBJ2-5, the V gene TRBV7-9; tentatively, D is TRBD2 (6 bases). V was clipped by 1 base and J by 5 bases, with 8 bases between them. The V gene's germline CDR1 is SEHNR and CDR2 FQNEAQ (reference sequence). CDR3 length equals 13 residues. The CDR3 DNA is TGTGCCAGCAGCTTAGGGGGGGTGGAGACCCAGTACTTC. This encodes CASSLGGVETQYF.

The J gene is TRBJ1-2, the V gene TRBV29-1; 12 bases are shared with TRBD1. Germline-derived CDR1 and CDR2 are SQVTM and ANQGSEA. V was pared by 7 bases and J by 7 bases, with 10 bases of the junction left unmatched. This CDR3 contains 14 residues. The DNA for the CDR3 is TGCAGCGCGGGACACGGGACAGGGGGCTTTGGCTACACCTTC. Its translation: CSAGHGTGGFGYTF.

The chain couples TRBV30 to TRBJ1-1, with D perhaps matching TRBD1 (5 bases). This CDR3 comprises 13 residues. V gave up 3 bases and J gave up 4 bases, with 12 bases separating them. Germline V gives CDR1 GTSNPN, CDR2 SVGIG (reference sequence). The CDR3 DNA reads TGTGCCTGGAGGGGCCCAGGGCTCACTGAAGCTTTCTTT. Its protein is CAWRGPGLTEAFF.

CDR3 sequence: CAWRPPGAGYTF. The CDR3 DNA sequence: TGTGCCTGGAGGCCCCCAGGGGCTGGCTACACCTTC. J is TRBJ1-2 and V is TRBV30; tentatively, D is TRBD1 (6 bases). The ends were cut back, 3 bases at V and 7 bases at J, with 12 bases in the middle. Germline loops: CDR1 GTSNPN, CDR2 SVGIG (reference sequence). The CDR3 totals 12 residues.

This clone occurred a few times. V and J are TRBV15 and TRBJ2-3; D might be TRBD1 or TRBD2, each matching 5 bases. Looked up from germline, CDR1 is LNHNV and CDR2 is YYDKDF (reference sequence). The CDR3 covers 16 residues. Trimming removed 0 bases at V and 4 bases at J, with 14 bases between. The CDR3 reads CATSRDRRGTPDTQYF. The CDR3 region has the DNA TGTGCCACCAGCAGAGATCGGAGAGGGACGCCAGATACGCAGTATTTT.

The gene calls are TRBV7-6 and TRBJ1-6; no definite D call. CDR1 and CDR2 from the germline V gene are SGHVS and FNYEAQ. V lost 1 base and J lost 9, with 7 bases in between. CDR3 length: 13 amino acids. Here the CDR3 DNA reads TGTGCCAGCAGCTTAGACCTCGCTTCACCCCTCCACTTT. It is translated as CASSLDLASPLHF.

The CDR3 sequence is CAWSAPGTHGYTF. In DNA, the CDR3 is TGTGCCTGGAGTGCCCCTGGGACTCATGGCTACACCTTC. The chain combines TRBV30 with TRBJ1-2; D possibly corresponds to TRBD1 (5 bases). Trimming left V 1 base short and J 6 bases short, with 12 bases between. This CDR3 has 13 residues. Per the germline V gene, CDR1 is GTSNPN and CDR2 is SVGIG (reference sequence).

This clone appeared a few times. The chain recombines TRBV7-9 with TRBJ2-3; D might be TRBD1 (5 bases). CDR1 is SEHNR and CDR2 is FQNEAQ in the germline V gene (reference sequence). Trimming stripped 5 bases from V and 5 bases from J, with 8 bases between. This CDR3 is 12 amino acids long. Here the CDR3 reads CASSNTGDTQYF. DNA of the CDR3: TGTGCCAGCAGCAACACAGGAGATACGCAGTATTTT.

This clone was found a few times. V gene TRBV5-1 combines with J gene TRBJ2-5; 14 bases line up with TRBD2. The junction had 6 bases not matched to a gene; V was cut back by 4 bases and J by 4 bases. Germline V CDR1 and CDR2: SGHRS, YFSETQ. CDR3 size: 16 residues. CDR3 residues: CASSPGTSGGVETQYF. The CDR3 DNA reads as TGCGCCAGCAGCCCGGGGACTAGCGGGGGCGTAGAGACCCAGTACTTC.

The chain combines TRBV5-8 with TRBJ1-2, with 11 bases identical to TRBD1. The CDR3 is made up of 14 amino acids. CDR1 is SGHTS and CDR2 is YDEGEE in the germline V gene. V trimming: 4 bases; J trimming: 4 bases; junction bases outside the gene matches: 3. The CDR3 DNA is TGTGCCAGCAGCCCGGGACAGGGGGGCTATGGCTACACCTTC. Translated, it gives CASSPGQGGYGYTF.

This clone was counted only a few times. CDR3 residues: CASSVMREQYF. DNA for the CDR3: TGTGCCAGCAGCGTAATGCGAGAGCAGTACTTC. J is TRBJ2-7 and V is TRBV7-9; D not resolved. CDR3 length: 11 residues. With 5 bases removed from V and 7 bases from J, the gap between germline ends came to 9 bases. Germline V lookup: CDR1 SEHNR, CDR2 FQNEAQ (reference sequence). The whole variable domain, remainder taken from reference TRBV7-9 and TRBJ2-7, is DTGVSQNPRHKITKRGQNVTFRCDPISEHNRLYWYRQTLGQGPEFLTYFQNEAQLEKSRLLSDRFSAERPKGSFSTLEIQRTEQGDSAMYLCASSVMREQYFGPGTRLTVT.